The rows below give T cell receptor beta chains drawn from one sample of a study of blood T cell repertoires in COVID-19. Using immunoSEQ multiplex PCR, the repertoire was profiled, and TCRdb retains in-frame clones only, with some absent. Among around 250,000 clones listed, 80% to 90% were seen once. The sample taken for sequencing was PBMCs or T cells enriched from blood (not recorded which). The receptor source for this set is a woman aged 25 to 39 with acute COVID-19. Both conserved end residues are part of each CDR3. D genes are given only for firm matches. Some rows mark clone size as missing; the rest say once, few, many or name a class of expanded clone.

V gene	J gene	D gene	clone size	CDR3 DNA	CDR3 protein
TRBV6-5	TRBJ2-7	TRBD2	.	TGTGGGTGGGGGGGGTTGCCCTACGAGCAGTACTTC	CGWGGLPYEQYF
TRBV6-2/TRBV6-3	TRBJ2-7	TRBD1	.	TGTGCCAGCAGTTACCCCGGGACAGCCTACGAGCAGTACTTC	CASSYPGTAYEQYF
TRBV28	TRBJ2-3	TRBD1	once	TGTGCCAGCAGTTCCACCGGGACAGACTACACAGATACGCAGTATTTT	CASSSTGTDYTDTQYF
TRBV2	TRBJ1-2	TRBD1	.	TGTGCCAGCAGTGAAAGTAAGGGGGCGAACTATGGCTACACCTTC	CASSESKGANYGYTF
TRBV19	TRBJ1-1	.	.	TGTGCCAGTAAGGAATCCACAGCGAACACTGAAGCTTTCTTT	CASKESTANTEAFF
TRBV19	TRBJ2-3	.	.	TGTGCCAGCAAAGGCTGGCCCGCAAATGACAAAGATACGCAGTATTTT	CASKGWPANDKDTQYF
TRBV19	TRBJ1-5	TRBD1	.	TGTGCCAGTAGTGACAGGGGACATAGCAATCAGCCCCAGCATTTT	CASSDRGHSNQPQHF
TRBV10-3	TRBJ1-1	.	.	TGTGCCATCAGAACCGCGGGGGTGAACACTGAAGCTTTCTTT	CAIRTAGVNTEAFF
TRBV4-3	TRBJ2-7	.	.	TGCGCCAGCAGCCAAGATACAGGCGGGGGCCGGGAGCAGTACTTC	CASSQDTGGGREQYF
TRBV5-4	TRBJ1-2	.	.	TGTGCCAGCAGCTCGCAGGAGGATGGCTACACCTTC	CASSSQEDGYTF
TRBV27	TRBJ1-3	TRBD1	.	TGTGCCAGCAGTCAGGGCCAGGGGGTGTCTGGAAACACCATATATTTT	CASSQGQGVSGNTIYF
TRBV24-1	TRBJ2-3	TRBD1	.	TGTGCCACCAGTGGAGGACAGGGCCCCGATACGCAGTATTTT	CATSGGQGPDTQYF
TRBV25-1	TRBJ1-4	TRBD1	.	TGTGCCAGCAGTGAAGACAGGGATCCGTTTTGGAAACTGTTTTTT	CASSEDRDPFWKLFF
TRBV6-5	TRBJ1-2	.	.	TGTGCCAGCACGTCCCGCAGGGGTAACTATGGCTACACCTTC	CASTSRRGNYGYTF
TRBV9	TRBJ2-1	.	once	TGTGCCAGCAGCGTAGTGACGGGAGTGGGGAATGAGCAGTTCTTC	CASSVVTGVGNEQFF
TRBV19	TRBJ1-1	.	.	TGTGCCAGTAGTGACCGGCCCGGGGGGGAAAGGGGTTCGGGCACTGAAGCTTTCTTT	CASSDRPGGERGSGTEAFF
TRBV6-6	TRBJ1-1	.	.	TGTGCCAGCAGTTTGGACCTCTTTGCGGGCACTGAAGCTTTCTTT	CASSLDLFAGTEAFF
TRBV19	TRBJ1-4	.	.	TGTGCCAGTAGCTCACCGGGACAAGGGACGGAAAAACTGTTTTTT	CASSSPGQGTEKLFF
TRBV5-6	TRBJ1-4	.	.	TGTGCCAGCAGCTTGGCGCAGGGTAATGAAAAACTGTTTTTT	CASSLAQGNEKLFF
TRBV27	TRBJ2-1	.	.	TGTGCCAGCAGTTTAAGGGCAGGGATGAATGAGCAGTTCTTC	CASSLRAGMNEQFF
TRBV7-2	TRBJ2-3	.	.	TGTGCCAGCAGCTTAGGGGGCACCACAGATACGCAGTATTTT	CASSLGGTTDTQYF
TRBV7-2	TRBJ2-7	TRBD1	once	TGTGCCAGCAGCTTAGCCGGGACAGGTGTTCTCGAGCAGTACTTC	CASSLAGTGVLEQYF
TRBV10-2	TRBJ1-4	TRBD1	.	TGCGCCAGCAGCTCCCCCGGGACAGGGAACGAAAAACTGTTTTTT	CASSSPGTGNEKLFF
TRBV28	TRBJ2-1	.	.	TGTGCCAGCAGTTTAACAGGGAGCTACAATGAGCAGTTCTTC	CASSLTGSYNEQFF
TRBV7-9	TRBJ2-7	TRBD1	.	TGTGCCAGCAGCTTAGTAGACAGGGACCACGAGCAGTACTTC	CASSLVDRDHEQYF
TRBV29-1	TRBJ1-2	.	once	TGCAGCGTTGAAGGAGGGAGGGTCTATGGCTACACCTTC	CSVEGGRVYGYTF
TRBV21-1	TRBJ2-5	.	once	TGTGCCAGCAGCCGGCGGACAGGGGGCCATAGGACCCAGTACTTC	CASSRRTGGHRTQYF
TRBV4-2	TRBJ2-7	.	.	TGTGCCAGCAGCCTGAGACTCTTCTACGAGCAGTACTTC	CASSLRLFYEQYF
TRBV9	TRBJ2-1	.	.	TGTGCCAGCAGCGTAGCGGGAATATACAATGAGCAGTTCTTC	CASSVAGIYNEQFF
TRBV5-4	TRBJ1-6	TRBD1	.	TGTGCCAGCAGCACCGGACAGGACCGCCGGGATTCACCCCTCCACTTT	CASSTGQDRRDSPLHF
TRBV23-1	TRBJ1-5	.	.	TGCGCCAGCAGTCAATCGGGCAGGGCGAGCAATCAGCCCCAGCATTTT	CASSQSGRASNQPQHF
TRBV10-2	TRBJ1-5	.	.	TGCGCCAGCAGTGATTCCGGGACTTATAGCAATCAGCCCCAGCATTTT	CASSDSGTYSNQPQHF
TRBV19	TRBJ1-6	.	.	TGTGCCAGTAGCCCCATACAGGGCGAAGGTTCACCCCTCCACTTT	CASSPIQGEGSPLHF
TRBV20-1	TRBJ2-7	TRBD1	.	TGCAGTGCTAGTCTCGGGACAGCCCCGAGCGAGCAGTACTTC	CSASLGTAPSEQYF
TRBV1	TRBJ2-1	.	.	TGCACCAGCAGCTCCCCGTCAGGCAATGAGCAGTTCTTC	CTSSSPSGNEQFF
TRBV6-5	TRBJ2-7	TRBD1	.	TGTGCCAGCAGTTATACCGGGACAGGGGACTACGAGCAGTACTTC	CASSYTGTGDYEQYF
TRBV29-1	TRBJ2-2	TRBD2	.	TGCAGCGTATATGGGGCGGGAGGGACGAACACCGGGGAGCTGTTTTTT	CSVYGAGGTNTGELFF
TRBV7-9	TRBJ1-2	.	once	TGTGCCAGCAGCCCTACTAAGGACTATGGCTACACCTTC	CASSPTKDYGYTF
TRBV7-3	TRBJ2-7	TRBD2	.	TGTGCCAGCAGCTCTAGCGGGAGCGAGCAGTACTTC	CASSSSGSEQYF
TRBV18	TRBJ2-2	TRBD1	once	TGTGCCAGCTCACCACTCCGGACAGGAAACACCGGGGAGCTGTTTTTT	CASSPLRTGNTGELFF
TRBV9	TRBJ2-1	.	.	TGTGCCAGCAGCGTAGAATCGTATAGCGGAATTTCCTACAATGAGCAGTTCTTC	CASSVESYSGISYNEQFF
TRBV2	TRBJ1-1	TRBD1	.	TGTGCCAGCAGTGAAGGGGGGACAGGGGATAGAGCTTTCTTT	CASSEGGTGDRAFF
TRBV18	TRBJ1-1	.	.	TGTGCCAGCTCACAACAGGGAGACTTTGAAGCTTTCTTT	CASSQQGDFEAFF
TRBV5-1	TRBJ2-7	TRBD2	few	TGCGCCAGCAGCTTGGAACTAGCGGGAGGGTACGAGCAGTACTTC	CASSLELAGGYEQYF
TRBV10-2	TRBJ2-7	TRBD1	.	TGCGCCAGCAGCCGGGACAGGGGGGGAGAGCAGTACTTC	CASSRDRGGEQYF
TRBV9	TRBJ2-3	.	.	TGTGCCAGCAGCGTAGCATCGCCTAGGGATACGCAGTATTTT	CASSVASPRDTQYF
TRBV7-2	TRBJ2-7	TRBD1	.	TGTGCCAGCAGCAGCCGACAGGGGGCAACCTACGAGCAGTACTTC	CASSSRQGATYEQYF
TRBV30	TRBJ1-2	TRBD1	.	TGTGCCTGGGGGACAGCCGCCCGGTGGGGATATGGCTACACCTTC	CAWGTAARWGYGYTF
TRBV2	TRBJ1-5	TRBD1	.	TGTGCCAGCAGTGGGGACAGGTTCGCTGAGCCCCAGCATTTT	CASSGDRFAEPQHF
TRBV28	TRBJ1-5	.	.	TGTGCCACCGCCGGCGGCCTTCTTACTAAGGGCAATCAGCCCCAGCATTTT	CATAGGLLTKGNQPQHF
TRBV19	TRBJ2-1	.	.	TGTGCCAGTAACCCACTAGTTGGAGGCCAGAATGAGCAGTTCTTC	CASNPLVGGQNEQFF
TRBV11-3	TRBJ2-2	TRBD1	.	TGTGCCAGCAGCCCGGGACAGGGACGGGGGAACACCGGGGAGCTGTTTTTT	CASSPGQGRGNTGELFF
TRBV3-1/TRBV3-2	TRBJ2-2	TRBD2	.	TGTGCCAGCAGCCATATTTCTAGCGGTAACACCGGGGAGCTGTTTTTT	CASSHISSGNTGELFF
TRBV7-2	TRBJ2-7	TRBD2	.	TGTGCCAGCAGCTCAGGGACTAGCGGGAGTATGTACGAGCAGTACTTC	CASSSGTSGSMYEQYF
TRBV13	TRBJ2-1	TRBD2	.	TGTGCCAGCAGCCCGTCCGGGACTAGCGTCTACAATGAGCAGTTCTTC	CASSPSGTSVYNEQFF